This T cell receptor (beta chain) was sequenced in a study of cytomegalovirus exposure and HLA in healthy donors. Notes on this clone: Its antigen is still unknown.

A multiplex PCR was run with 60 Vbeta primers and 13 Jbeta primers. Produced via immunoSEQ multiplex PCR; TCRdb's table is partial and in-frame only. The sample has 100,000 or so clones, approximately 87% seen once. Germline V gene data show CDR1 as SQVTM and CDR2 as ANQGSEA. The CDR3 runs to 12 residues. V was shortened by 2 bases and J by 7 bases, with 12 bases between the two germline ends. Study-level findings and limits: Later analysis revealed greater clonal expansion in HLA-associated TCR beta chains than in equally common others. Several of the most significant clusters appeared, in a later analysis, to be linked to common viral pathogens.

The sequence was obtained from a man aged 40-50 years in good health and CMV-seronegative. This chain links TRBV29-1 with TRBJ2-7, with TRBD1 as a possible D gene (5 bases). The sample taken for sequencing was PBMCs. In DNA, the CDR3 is TGCAGCGTTGAACCAGGGATGGGGGAGCAGTACTTC. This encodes CSVEPGMGEQYF.